The 30 T cell receptor beta chains reported below all come from one sample, sequenced in a study of vaccination and CD4 T cells after COVID-19. No cognate antigen is known for these TCRs. An Oncomine TCR Beta short-read assay was used to sequence the DNA from cultured CD4+ T cells. One entry per CDR3 protein, called by TCRdb with MiXCR from the PCR reads. The data hold 15,000 to 20,000 distinct CDR3 sequences, with about 50% observed a single time. Described treatment: roughly 11-day PBMC culture with coronavirus spike peptide pools or control peptides (ViraFEST assay). Sequenced sample: CD4+ T cells from blood, cultured in vitro. These receptors were collected from a human donor who had recovered from COVID-19.

The chain uses TRBV14 and TRBJ2-3; 8 bases match TRBD2. The CDR3 is made up of 15 amino acids. Germline CDR1 SGHDN, CDR2 FVKESK. The J segment lost 3 bases and the V segment lost 3 bases, leaving 5 bases of the junction unmatched. CDR3 amino acids: CASSQRAGVTDTQYF. The CDR3 DNA follows: TGTGCCAGCAGCCAGCGAGCGGGGGTAACAGATACGCAGTATTTT. Filled out from reference TRBV14 and TRBJ2-3, the complete variable domain reads EAGVTQFPSHSVIEKGQTVTLRCDPISGHDNLYWYRRVMGKEIKFLLHFVKESKQDESGMPNNRFLAERTGGTYSTLKVQPAELEDSGVYFCASSQRAGVTDTQYFGPGTRLTVL.

The chain has TRBV20-1 and TRBJ2-1; 16 nucleotides line up with TRBD2. Germline lookup yields CDR1 DFQATT and CDR2 SNEGSKA (reference sequence). Trimming took 6 bases from V and 7 from J; bases not matched to a gene: 6. The CDR3 covers 15 residues. This CDR3 is CSADGTSGGGNEQFF. The CDR3 nucleotides read TGCAGTGCGGACGGGACTAGCGGGGGGGGGAATGAGCAGTTCTTC.

This clonotype is a singleton in its sample. The chain has TRBV18 and TRBJ2-7; 8 bases align to TRBD2. The CDR3 extends over 14 amino acids. CDR1 and CDR2 (germline): KGHSH, LQKENI. V gave up 4 bases and J gave up 0 bases; unmatched junction bases: 2. The CDR3 DNA reads TGTGCCAGCTCACAAACTAGCGGCTCCTACGAGCAGTACTTC. This codes for CASSQTSGSYEQYF.

This chain links TRBV4-1 with TRBJ1-1; D may be TRBD1 (6 bases). Germline assignment: CDR1 MGHRA and CDR2 YSYEKL. Trimming took off 1 base at V and 5 bases at J, with 14 bases between the two ends. This CDR3 contains 15 residues. The CDR3 loop reads CASSQVGAPLTEAFF. The CDR3 nucleotides read TGCGCCAGCAGCCAAGTGGGGGCGCCTTTGACTGAAGCTTTCTTT.

The chain is built from TRBV7-9 and TRBJ1-2; 9 bases match TRBD1. The junction had 8 bases not matched to a gene; V was cut back by 5 bases and J by 4 bases. Per germline, CDR1 SEHNR and CDR2 FQNEAQ (reference sequence). This CDR3 spans 15 amino acids. The CDR3 DNA sequence: TGTGCCAGCAGCCCTCAAGGGACAGGGACCTATGGCTACACCTTC. Its translation is CASSPQGTGTYGYTF.

The rearrangement links TRBV7-2 to TRBJ1-5; D possibly corresponds to TRBD1 (5 bases). The length of the CDR3 is 14 residues. Germline lookup yields CDR1 SGHTA and CDR2 FQGNSA. V shed 2 bases and J shed 5 bases, with 10 bases lying between them. The CDR3 sequence is CASSLSGRDQPQHF. CDR3 in DNA: TGTGCCAGCAGCTTATCAGGGCGGGATCAGCCCCAGCATTTT.

A few counts support this clonotype. The junction does not match germline at one end; this may be a read error. This CDR3 is CASTLDRGKQPQHF. The CDR3 DNA sequence: TGTGCCAGTACCCTGGACAGGGGCAAACAGCCCCAGCATTTT. The V call is TRBV19, the J call TRBJ1-5; 9 nucleotides line up with TRBD1. Germline values: CDR1 LNHDA, CDR2 SQIVND (reference sequence). This CDR3 region has 14 residues.

The chain combines TRBV12-3 or TRBV12-4 with TRBJ1-5; weak D call: TRBD1 (5 bases). CDR3 length equals 15 residues. V was trimmed by 5 bases and J by 0 bases, leaving 11 bases between them. The CDR3 protein is CASSALGGSNQPQHF. The CDR3 region has the DNA TGTGCCAGCAGTGCGCTCGGGGGTAGCAATCAGCCCCAGCATTTT.

The chain joins TRBV2 to TRBJ1-1; the match to TRBD1 covers 10 bases. This CDR3 spans 15 amino acids. Per germline, CDR1 SNHLY and CDR2 FYNNEI. V shed 5 bases, J shed 4 bases, and the junction held 7 bases outside the gene matches. Here the CDR3 DNA reads TGTGCCAGCAGTTCGACAGGGGGCGCATCCACTGAAGCTTTCTTT. This encodes CASSSTGGASTEAFF.

V gene TRBV28 combines with J gene TRBJ1-3, with 7 bases identical to TRBD1. The CDR3 contains 13 residues. The germline gives CDR1 MDHEN, CDR2 SYDVKM. V gave up 5 bases and J gave up 8 bases; unmatched junction bases: 6. CDR3 nucleotide sequence: TGTGCCAGCAGTCCAGGGGGTAGGGACACCATATATTTT. Protein: CASSPGGRDTIYF. Based on the CDR3 plus reference TRBV28 and TRBJ1-3, the full variable domain is DVKVTQSSRYLVKRTGEKVFLECVQDMDHENMFWYRQDPGLGLRLIYFSYDVKMKEKGDIPEGYSVSREKKERFSLILESASTNQTSMYLCASSPGGRDTIYFGEGSWLTVV.

V usage is TRBV15 and J usage is TRBJ2-3; D call uncertain. The CDR3 has 14 residues. V gave up 6 bases and J gave up 0 bases, with 10 bases separating them. Germline CDR1 is LNHNV and CDR2 is YYDKDF (reference sequence). The CDR3 DNA reads TGTGCCACCAGGTTCGGATCTAGCACAGATACGCAGTATTTT. It translates to CATRFGSSTDTQYF.

The chain combines TRBV7-3 with TRBJ1-1, with D perhaps TRBD1 (6 bases). CDR1 is SGHTA, CDR2 FQGTGA, per germline. The CDR3 sequence is 15 residues long. V shed 5 bases and J shed 1 base, with 14 bases lying between them. The CDR3 is CASSEQPGQNTEAFF. DNA for the CDR3: TGTGCCAGCAGCGAACAACCGGGACAGAACACTGAAGCTTTCTTT.

This clonotype has a handful of counts. V and J are TRBV7-2 and TRBJ2-7; the match to TRBD2 covers 8 bases. The CDR3 is made up of 15 amino acids. V lost 4 bases, J lost 2 bases, and 7 bases stayed unmatched. Looked up from germline, CDR1 is SGHTA and CDR2 is FQGNSA. The CDR3 bases are TGTGCCAGCAGCTCCCGGGTCGGGGGGGCCTACGAGCAGTACTTC. Translating it yields CASSSRVGGAYEQYF.

This clonotype has a handful of counts. This rearrangement joins TRBV12-3 or TRBV12-4 to TRBJ1-4; 7 bases map to TRBD1. V shed 2 bases and J 10 bases; nucleotides not matched to a gene: 1. CDR3 length: 12 amino acids. In nucleotides, the CDR3 is TGTGCCAGCAGTTTACACAGGGGAAAACTGTTTTTT. Protein: CASSLHRGKLFF.

The V call is TRBV20-1, the J call TRBJ2-7; D not certain. CDR1 is DFQATT and CDR2 is SNEGSKA in the germline V gene (reference sequence). Between the trimmed V and J ends, which lost 3 bases and 3 bases, there was a span of 9 bases. The CDR3 loop spans 12 amino acids. As DNA, the CDR3 is TGCAGTGCTAGGGGCAGTGTCTACGAGCAGTACTTC. It codes for CSARGSVYEQYF.

The V gene is TRBV19, the J gene TRBJ1-6; TRBD1 matches at 7 bases. After removal of 4 bases from V and 4 bases from J, the junction contained 4 bases not matched to a gene. The CDR3 loop spans 15 amino acids. Germline V lookup: CDR1 LNHDA, CDR2 SQIVND (reference sequence). CDR3 sequence: CASSTRQGYNSPLHF. CDR3 coding DNA: TGTGCCAGTAGTACCCGACAGGGATATAATTCACCCCTCCACTTT.

This sequence joins TRBV25-1 and TRBJ2-4, with D unclear. In germline, CDR1 is MGHDK, CDR2 SYGVNS. Deletions cut 1 base from V and 7 bases from J, with 2 bases between. The CDR3 is made up of 11 amino acids. The CDR3 here is CASSEFNIQYF. The CDR3 nucleotides are TGTGCCAGCAGTGAATTTAACATTCAGTACTTC.

This clonotype came up a few times. The CDR3: CASRLQGGETQYF. The CDR3 DNA reads TGTGCCAGCAGGTTACAGGGGGGAGAGACCCAGTACTTC. The chain is built from TRBV27 and TRBJ2-5; 8 bases match TRBD1. The V and J ends lost 6 bases and 4 bases, in that order; junction bases with no gene match: 4. This CDR3 has 13 residues. Per germline, CDR1 MNHEY and CDR2 SMNVEV (reference sequence).

This chain joins TRBV5-4 and TRBJ2-1; a possible D gene is TRBD2 (6 bases). Germline V gene lookup returns CDR1 SGHNT and CDR2 YYREEE (reference sequence). Between the trimmed V and J ends, which lost 4 bases and 3 bases, there was a span of 14 bases. The CDR3 has 15 amino acids. CDR3 region: CASSPRSSVYNEQFF. The DNA for the CDR3 is TGTGCCAGCAGCCCGCGGTCTAGCGTCTACAATGAGCAGTTCTTC.

V is TRBV30 and J is TRBJ1-1; D unclear. This CDR3 has 11 residues. Trimming stripped 5 bases from V and 8 bases from J, with 12 bases between. CDR1 GTSNPN and CDR2 SVGIG come from the germline V gene (reference sequence). CDR3 region: CAWSLSKEAFF. The CDR3 DNA is TGTGCCTGGTCTTTGAGTAAAGAAGCTTTCTTT.

V gene TRBV20-1 combines with J gene TRBJ1-2, with D possibly matching TRBD1 (5 bases). V lost 0 bases and J 3 bases, leaving 8 bases between the germline ends. Germline-derived CDR1 and CDR2 are DFQATT and SNEGSKA (reference sequence). The CDR3 length is 13 residues. CDR3: CSARDPRDYGYTF. The CDR3 DNA is TGCAGTGCTAGAGATCCCAGGGACTATGGCTACACCTTC.

The chain combines TRBV7-9 with TRBJ2-1; tentatively, D is TRBD1 or TRBD2 (5 bases each). The end of the DNA fits TRBJ2-7 better, so the J call may be wrong. Looked up from germline, CDR1 is SEHNR and CDR2 is FQNEAQ (reference sequence). The length of the CDR3 is 13 residues. CDR3 sequence: CASSLVVEGEQYF. For the CDR3, the DNA is TGTGCCAGCAGCTTAGTTGTTGAGGGGGAGCAGTACTTC.

The chain is built from TRBV6-2 or TRBV6-3 and TRBJ2-7, with TRBD1 matching 9 bases. V was clipped by 2 bases and J by 1 base; unmatched bases: 6. The CDR3 length is 16 residues. Per germline, CDR1 MNHEY and CDR2 SVGEGT. CDR3 in DNA: TGTGCCAGCAGTTACAGGACAGGGGTGGATTCCTACGAGCAGTACTTC. Translated, it gives CASSYRTGVDSYEQYF.

CDR3 amino acids: CATSDSYRDNGAFF. In DNA form, the CDR3 reads TGTGCCACCAGTGATTCTTACCGGGACAACGGAGCTTTCTTT. The chain uses TRBV24-1 and TRBJ1-1; possibly TRBD1 for D (6 bases). With 2 bases removed from V and 10 bases from J, the gap between germline ends came to 16 bases. Germline-derived CDR1 and CDR2 are KGHDR and SFDVKD. The CDR3 extends over 14 amino acids.

The CDR3: CASSDRGGNEKLFF. The CDR3, as DNA: TGTGCCAGTAGTGACAGGGGAGGAAATGAAAAACTGTTTTTT. V and J are TRBV19 and TRBJ1-4; TRBD1 matches 8 bases. The CDR3 consists of 14 residues. The germline V gene has CDR1 LNHDA and CDR2 SQIVND (reference sequence). V shed 5 bases, J shed 5 bases, and the junction held 4 bases outside the gene matches. The variable domain in full, completed from reference TRBV19 and TRBJ1-4, reads DGGITQSPKYLFRKEGQNVTLSCEQNLNHDAMYWYRQDPGQGLRLIYYSQIVNDFQKGDIAEGYSVSREKKESFPLTVTSAQKNPTAFYLCASSDRGGNEKLFFGSGTQLSVL.

This clonotype has a handful of counts. The chain links TRBV7-2 to TRBJ1-5; the D is unclear. This CDR3 comprises 13 residues. V gave up 5 bases and J gave up 2 bases, with 7 bases separating them. Per germline, CDR1 SGHTA and CDR2 FQGNSA. CDR3 in amino acids: CASSLSGNQPQHF. DNA of the CDR3: TGTGCCAGCAGCCTCTCTGGCAATCAGCCCCAGCATTTT. Combining the CDR3 with reference TRBV7-2 and TRBJ1-5 gives the whole variable domain GAGVSQSPSNKVTEKGKDVELRCDPISGHTALYWYRQSLGQGLEFLIYFQGNSAPDKSGLPSDRFSAERTGGSVSTLTIQRTQQEDSAVYLCASSLSGNQPQHFGDGTRLSIL.

This clonotype was picked up a small number of times. The chain employs TRBV6-1 and TRBJ2-6; D tentatively fits TRBD1 or TRBD2 (5 bases each). This CDR3 is built from 16 residues. Germline V CDR1 and CDR2: MNHNS, SASEGT. Trimming removed 8 bases at V and 0 bases at J, with 14 bases between. CDR3: CASRNAGTSGANVLTF. Here the CDR3 DNA reads TGTGCCAGCCGCAACGCCGGGACCTCTGGGGCCAACGTCCTGACTTTC.

As DNA, the CDR3 is TGTGCCAGCAGCCAAGACAGTACAGCCTATGGCTACACCTTC. It yields the protein CASSQDSTAYGYTF. The J gene is TRBJ1-2, the V gene TRBV4-2; no firm D call. CDR3 length: 14 residues. Deletions cut 0 bases from V and 4 bases from J, with 9 bases between. CDR1 and CDR2 from the germline V gene are LGHNA and YNFKEQ.

The rearrangement joins TRBV19 to TRBJ2-3; D is perhaps TRBD1 or TRBD2 (5 bases each). V was trimmed by 1 base and J by 5 bases, leaving 13 bases between them. The CDR3 is 15 residues long. The germline V gene encodes CDR1 LNHDA and CDR2 SQIVND (reference sequence). The CDR3 DNA reads as TGTGCCAGTAGTATAGGTGGGGGTCACATAGATACGCAGTATTTT. This codes for CASSIGGGHIDTQYF.

This clonotype was seen a few times. The V gene is TRBV7-2, the J gene TRBJ1-5; D is possibly TRBD1 (5 bases). The CDR3 spans 14 residues. Germline V gene data show CDR1 as SGHTA and CDR2 as FQGNSA. V lost 5 bases to trimming and J lost 6 bases, with 14 bases between them. CDR3 nucleotides: TGTGCCAGCAGCCCTGGAGGGGCCGGTCAGCCCCAGCATTTT. Protein product: CASSPGGAGQPQHF.